Below, 20 T cell receptor beta chains from the same sample are listed, as sequenced in a study of T cells in Graves' hyperthyroidism and ophthalmopathy. The investigators amplified TCR beta CDR3 regions from RNA transcripts. First-round RT-PCR targeting the TCR CDR3 was performed with the HTBI primer set. TCRdb used MiXCR to reprocess the multiplex PCR reads, holding one entry per CDR3 protein. The sample includes about 570,000 distinct CDR3 sequences, less than 15% of them seen just once. Sequencing was carried out using blood. All receptors come from a woman aged 40 to 50 with Graves' hyperthyroidism.

The chain carries TRBV10-1 and TRBJ2-2; D perhaps matches TRBD1 (6 bases). This CDR3 spans 14 amino acids. Germline CDR1 and CDR2: WNHNN and SYGVQD (reference sequence). V was shortened by 6 bases and J by 5 bases, with 13 bases between the two germline ends. The CDR3: CASSLKQGTGELFF. CDR3 coding DNA: TGCGCCAGCAGCCTCAAACAGGGTACCGGGGAGCTGTTTTTT.

The rearrangement links TRBV9 to TRBJ2-1; TRBD2 matches 7 bases. V shed 5 bases and J 5 bases; nucleotides not matched to a gene: 7. Germline V lookup: CDR1 SGDLS, CDR2 YYNGEE. The CDR3 has 14 amino acids. CDR3 protein: CASSHSGTDNEQFF. The CDR3 DNA sequence: TGTGCCAGCAGTCACAGCGGGACCGACAATGAGCAGTTCTTC.

This clonotype has a handful of counts. The CDR3 DNA reads TGCGCCAGCAGCTTGGTCCGGGACTACCCCCGGGATCGCTACGAGCAGTACTTC. This translates into CASSLVRDYPRDRYEQYF. The rearrangement joins TRBV5-1 to TRBJ2-7; 7 bases match TRBD2. From germline, CDR1 is SGHRS and CDR2 YFSETQ. V was pared by 0 bases and J by 3 bases, with 15 bases of the junction left unmatched. The CDR3 sequence is 18 residues long.

This clonotype was seen only a few times. V usage is TRBV19 and J usage is TRBJ1-6; TRBD1 aligns across 7 bases. This CDR3 contains 14 residues. V trimming: 5 bases; J trimming: 8 bases; junction bases outside the gene matches: 6. Per germline, CDR1 LNHDA and CDR2 SQIVND (reference sequence). The CDR3 loop reads CASSLTGDDSPLHF. The CDR3 DNA sequence: TGTGCCAGTAGTCTTACAGGGGATGATTCACCCCTCCACTTT.

The chain has TRBV7-9 and TRBJ2-3; D is possibly TRBD2 (6 bases). Looked up from germline, CDR1 is SEHNR and CDR2 is FQNEAQ (reference sequence). V gave up 5 bases and J gave up 5 bases, with 14 bases separating them. CDR3 length: 14 amino acids. Written as DNA, the CDR3 is TGTGCCAGCAGCGGCGGAGCGGGTGTAGATACGCAGTATTTT. Translated: CASSGGAGVDTQYF.

V usage is TRBV29-1 and J usage is TRBJ2-7; D is tentatively TRBD1 or TRBD2 (5 bases each). The CDR3 has 12 amino acids. The germline V gene has CDR1 SQVTM and CDR2 ANQGSEA. V lost 4 bases to trimming and J lost 4 bases, with 11 bases between them. CDR3 coding DNA: TGCAGCGTTGTAAGAGGGGATTACGAGCAGTACTTC. Its protein product is CSVVRGDYEQYF.

Ten or more counts support this clonotype. The V and J genes are TRBV30 and TRBJ2-1; 8 nucleotides match TRBD1. The J segment lost 3 bases and the V segment lost 2 bases, leaving 9 bases of the junction unmatched. The CDR3 is 16 amino acids. Germline V gives CDR1 GTSNPN, CDR2 SVGIG (reference sequence). This CDR3 reads CAWSSPQGVLYNEQFF. CDR3 nucleotides: TGTGCCTGGAGTTCACCACAGGGGGTCCTCTACAATGAGCAGTTCTTC.

The rearrangement links TRBV11-2 to TRBJ1-3, with D hard to call. CDR3 length equals 15 residues. The V gene's germline CDR1 is SGHAT and CDR2 FQNNGV. V shed 2 bases and J shed 0 bases, with 8 bases lying between them. For the CDR3, the DNA is TGTGCCAGCAGCTTAAGCGTATTCTCTGGAAACACCATATATTTT. The encoded protein is CASSLSVFSGNTIYF.

The chain links TRBV7-9 to TRBJ1-3; D is ambiguous. CDR1 is SEHNR, CDR2 FQNEAQ, per germline (reference sequence). The germline V and J ends were trimmed by 1 base and 0 bases, with 7 bases remaining between them. The CDR3 is made up of 15 amino acids. The CDR3: CASSLEPNSGNTIYF. The CDR3 DNA sequence: TGTGCCAGCAGCTTAGAGCCAAACTCTGGAAACACCATATATTTT. The whole variable domain, remainder taken from reference TRBV7-9 and TRBJ1-3, is DTGVSQNPRHKITKRGQNVTFRCDPISEHNRLYWYRQTLGQGPEFLTYFQNEAQLEKSRLLSDRFSAERPKGSFSTLEIQRTEQGDSAMYLCASSLEPNSGNTIYFGEGSWLTVV.

There are a few counts of this clonotype. V is TRBV7-9 and J is TRBJ1-4; 8 bases agree with TRBD1. There are 18 residues in the CDR3. With V trimmed by 3 bases and J by 3 bases, 12 bases remained unmatched. Germline CDR1 is SEHNR and CDR2 is FQNEAQ (reference sequence). Written as DNA, the CDR3 is TGTGCCAGCAGCTTCGTCCGAACAGGGGGAATATCTAATGAAAAACTGTTTTTT. It is translated as CASSFVRTGGISNEKLFF. The full variable domain, completed using reference TRBV7-9 and TRBJ1-4, is DTGVSQNPRHKITKRGQNVTFRCDPISEHNRLYWYRQTLGQGPEFLTYFQNEAQLEKSRLLSDRFSAERPKGSFSTLEIQRTEQGDSAMYLCASSFVRTGGISNEKLFFGSGTQLSVL.

This clonotype has more than one count but fewer than ten. This chain links TRBV19 with TRBJ2-3; D call uncertain. Looked up from germline, CDR1 is LNHDA and CDR2 is SQIVND (reference sequence). The CDR3 runs 12 residues. Trimming removed 3 bases at V and 3 bases at J, with 4 bases between. The DNA of the CDR3 is TGTGCCAGTAGTATGGTGACAGATACGCAGTATTTT. This sequence encodes CASSMVTDTQYF. Drawing the rest from reference TRBV19 and TRBJ2-3, the complete variable domain is DGGITQSPKYLFRKEGQNVTLSCEQNLNHDAMYWYRQDPGQGLRLIYYSQIVNDFQKGDIAEGYSVSREKKESFPLTVTSAQKNPTAFYLCASSMVTDTQYFGPGTRLTVL.

This clonotype has at least ten counts. The CDR3 DNA reads as TGTGCCAGCAGTCAGACCCCCGGGACTAGCGGGAGGTCCTACAATGAGCAGTTCTTC. Translated, it gives CASSQTPGTSGRSYNEQFF. J is TRBJ2-1 and V is TRBV27; 15 bases match TRBD2. This CDR3 region has 19 residues. Germline V gene data show CDR1 as MNHEY and CDR2 as SMNVEV (reference sequence). V shed 5 bases and J 1 base; nucleotides not matched to a gene: 9.

This clonotype was recorded many times. V and J are TRBV28 and TRBJ1-5; the D gene is possibly TRBD1 (6 bases). CDR3 length: 17 residues. CDR1 is MDHEN, CDR2 SYDVKM, per germline. Trimming cost V 4 bases and J 5 bases, with 21 bases left between them. This CDR3 is CASSYPGAVEFDQPQHF. The CDR3 DNA follows: TGTGCCAGCAGTTACCCAGGGGCAGTCGAGTTCGATCAGCCCCAGCATTTT.

The table lists this clonotype with many counts. The CDR3 bases are TGTGCCAGCAGTGACCGGGACGGGGATGAAAAACTGTTTTTT. Translated, it gives CASSDRDGDEKLFF. This chain joins TRBV2 and TRBJ1-4; possibly TRBD1 for D (5 bases). Germline CDR1 and CDR2: SNHLY and FYNNEI. Trimming stripped 3 bases from V and 6 bases from J, with 11 bases between. This CDR3 is 14 amino acids long.

This clonotype came up many times. V gene TRBV2 combines with J gene TRBJ1-3, with TRBD1 identical over 8 bases. The length of the CDR3 is 16 residues. J lost 4 bases, V lost 8 bases, and 13 bases had no gene match. Germline V gives CDR1 SNHLY, CDR2 FYNNEI. CDR3 in DNA: TGTGCCAGCCGTCTACGCCAGGGGGCCGGAGGAAACACCATATATTTT. It codes for CASRLRQGAGGNTIYF.

This clonotype has a count of ten or more. The rearrangement joins TRBV28 to TRBJ2-7; 7 bases map to TRBD1. V shed 3 bases, J shed 5 bases, and the junction held 13 bases outside the gene matches. This CDR3 has 16 amino acids. The V gene's germline CDR1 is MDHEN and CDR2 SYDVKM. The CDR3 sequence: CASSLALPGQSHEQYF. The CDR3 bases are TGTGCCAGCAGTTTGGCCCTCCCGGGACAGTCCCACGAGCAGTACTTC. Using reference TRBV28 and TRBJ2-7 for the parts outside the CDR3, the full variable domain is DVKVTQSSRYLVKRTGEKVFLECVQDMDHENMFWYRQDPGLGLRLIYFSYDVKMKEKGDIPEGYSVSREKKERFSLILESASTNQTSMYLCASSLALPGQSHEQYFGPGTRLTVT.

This clonotype has a handful of counts. The genes are TRBV28 and TRBJ2-6; D is perhaps TRBD1 (6 bases). CDR1 and CDR2 (germline): MDHEN, SYDVKM. Trimming removed 10 bases from V and 2 bases from J, with 12 bases in between. The CDR3 is 14 amino acids. The CDR3 DNA reads as TGTGCCATCCCGGACAGAACTGGGGCCAACGTCCTGACTTTC. Encoded protein: CAIPDRTGANVLTF.

A remark on this clonotype: A much larger clone differs by one base, so this may be a read error. The rearrangement uses TRBV5-1 and TRBJ1-3; 8 positions agree with TRBD1. The J segment lost 3 bases and the V segment lost 3 bases, leaving 8 bases of the junction unmatched. Per the germline V gene, CDR1 is SGHRS and CDR2 is YFSETQ. The CDR3 is made up of 16 amino acids. The DNA of the CDR3 is TGCGCCAGCAGCTGGGGGACAGGCGGCGATGGAAACACCATATATTTT. Protein sequence: CASSWGTGGDGNTIYF.

This clonotype was seen a few times. V and J are TRBV7-9 and TRBJ2-7; 12 nucleotides align to TRBD1. CDR3 length equals 15 residues. CDR1 is SEHNR and CDR2 is FQNEAQ in the germline V gene (reference sequence). After removal of 6 bases from V and 3 bases from J, the junction contained 6 bases not matched to a gene. The CDR3 sequence is CASSSGQGAVYEQYF. The DNA for the CDR3 is TGTGCCAGCAGTTCGGGACAGGGGGCAGTCTACGAGCAGTACTTC.

This clonotype was detected many times. This chain connects TRBV30 to TRBJ1-5, with unresolved D. This CDR3 is 13 amino acids long. The V gene lost 0 bases and the J gene lost 8 bases, with 11 bases spanning the gap. Germline V gene sequence: CDR1 GTSNPN, CDR2 SVGIG (reference sequence). CDR3: CAWSVGPFEPQHF. CDR3 bases: TGTGCCTGGAGTGTTGGTCCCTTCGAGCCCCAGCATTTT.